This TCR beta chain derives from a study of shared clonotypes between healthy human individuals. Unsorted PBMC replicate PCRs drew on 250 to 300 ng DNA, representing 25,000 to 30,000 T cell genomes. The authors' processing: Junction-only immunoSEQ data arrived without quality scores, meaning filtering differed. Sequenced by immunoSEQ multiplex PCR; TCRdb stores in-frame clones only, minus some. The V and J calls and clone size come from that table; D and trimming were worked out from the DNA. In the table there are roughly 500,000 clones, approximately 80% of which are singletons. Sequencing was done on a sample of PBMCs. This receptor was taken from a middle-aged woman in good health. Some clones in this sample may be carry-over from other donors' samples.

The CDR3 DNA follows: TGTGCCAGCTCACCGGCCCGCTACGAGCAGTACTTC. Amino acids: CASSPARYEQYF. The rearrangement links TRBV18 to TRBJ2-7, with D hard to call. V lost 3 bases and J lost 3, with 6 bases in between. Looked up from germline, CDR1 is KGHSH and CDR2 is LQKENI. The CDR3 spans 12 residues.